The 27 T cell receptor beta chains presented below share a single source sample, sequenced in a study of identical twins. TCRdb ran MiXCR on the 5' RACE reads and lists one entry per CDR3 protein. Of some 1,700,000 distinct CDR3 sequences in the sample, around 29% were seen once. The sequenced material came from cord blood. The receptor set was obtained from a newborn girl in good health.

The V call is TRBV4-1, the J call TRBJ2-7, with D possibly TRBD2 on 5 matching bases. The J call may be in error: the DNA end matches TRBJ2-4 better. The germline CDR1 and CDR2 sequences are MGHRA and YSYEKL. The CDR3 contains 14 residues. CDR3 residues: CASSQVGVGNIQYF. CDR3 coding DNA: TGCGCCAGCAGCCAAGTCGGGGTGGGGAACATTCAGTACTTC.

In nucleotides, the CDR3 is TGTGCCAGCTCACCCTTGAGCGGGCGGAACTATGGCTACACCTTC. Amino acid sequence: CASSPLSGRNYGYTF. The V and J genes are TRBV18 and TRBJ1-2, with D uncertain. Germline V gives CDR1 KGHSH, CDR2 LQKENI. Trimming removed 3 bases from V and 2 bases from J, with 13 bases in between. The CDR3 consists of 15 residues.

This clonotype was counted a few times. This CDR3 is CSARWDYQKEQFF. For the CDR3, the DNA is TGCAGTGCTAGGTGGGACTACCAAAAGGAGCAGTTCTTC. The chain recombines TRBV20-1 with TRBJ2-1, with TRBD2 matching over 7 bases. The trim removed 3 bases at V and 10 bases at J, leaving 9 bases unmatched. The CDR3 runs 13 residues. CDR1 DFQATT and CDR2 SNEGSKA come from the germline V gene (reference sequence).

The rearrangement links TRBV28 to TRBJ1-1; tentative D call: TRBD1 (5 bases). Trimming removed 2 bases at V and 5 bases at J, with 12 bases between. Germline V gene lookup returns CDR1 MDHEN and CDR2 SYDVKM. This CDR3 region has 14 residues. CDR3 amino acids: CASSLEGRRTEAFF. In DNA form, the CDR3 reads TGTGCCAGCAGTTTAGAGGGGCGGAGGACTGAAGCTTTCTTT.

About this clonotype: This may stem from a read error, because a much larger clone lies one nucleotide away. This CDR3 reads CASSSTGARTDAQYF. CDR3 DNA sequence: TGTGCCAGCAGTTCGACAGGGGCTCGGACAGATGCGCAGTATTTT. The chain uses TRBV6-5 and TRBJ2-3; 8 nucleotides line up with TRBD1. Germline V lookup: CDR1 MNHEY, CDR2 SVGAGI. CDR3 length: 15 amino acids.

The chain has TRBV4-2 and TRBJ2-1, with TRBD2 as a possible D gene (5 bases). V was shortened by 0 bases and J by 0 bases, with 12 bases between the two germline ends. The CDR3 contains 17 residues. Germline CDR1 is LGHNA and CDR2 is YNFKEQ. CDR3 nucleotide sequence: TGTGCCAGCAGCCAAGAACCTAGCAGAAGCTCCTACAATGAGCAGTTCTTC. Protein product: CASSQEPSRSSYNEQFF.

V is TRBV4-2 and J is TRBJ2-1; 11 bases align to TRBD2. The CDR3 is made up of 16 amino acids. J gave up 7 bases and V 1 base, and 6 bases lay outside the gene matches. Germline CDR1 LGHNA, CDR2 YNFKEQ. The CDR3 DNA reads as TGTGCCAGCAGCCAAGTACCCCGGACTAGCGGGAATGAGCAGTTCTTC. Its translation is CASSQVPRTSGNEQFF.

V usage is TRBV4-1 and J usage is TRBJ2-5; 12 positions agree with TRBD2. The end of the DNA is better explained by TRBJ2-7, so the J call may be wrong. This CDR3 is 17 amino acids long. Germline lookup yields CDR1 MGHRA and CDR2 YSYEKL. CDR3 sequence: CASSQGALAGGNYEQYF. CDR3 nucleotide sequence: TGCGCCAGCAGCCAAGGAGCCCTAGCGGGAGGGAACTACGAGCAGTACTTC.

CDR3 DNA sequence: TGTGCCAGCAGCCAATTCTTCCGGGGGGGATACACCGGGGAGCTGTTTTTT. Amino acids: CASSQFFRGGYTGELFF. The genes are TRBV14 and TRBJ2-2, with TRBD2 matching over 8 bases. The CDR3 extends over 17 amino acids. Germline CDR1 and CDR2: SGHDN and FVKESK. V shed 2 bases and J 3 bases; nucleotides not matched to a gene: 8.

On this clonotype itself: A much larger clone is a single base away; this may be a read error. DNA for the CDR3: TGTGCCATCAGTGAGGGGACAGGGTCCTACAATGAGCAGTTCTTC. Its translation: CAISEGTGSYNEQFF. This chain connects TRBV10-3 to TRBJ2-1; TRBD1 agrees at 9 bases. V lost 2 bases and J lost 1; bases outside the gene matches: 0. This CDR3 has 15 amino acids. The germline gives CDR1 ENHRY, CDR2 SYGVKD.

The CDR3 nucleotides are TGCAGCGTTGAAGACTCGGGAGCAGATACGCAGTATTTT. Protein: CSVEDSGADTQYF. The chain carries TRBV29-1 and TRBJ2-3; TRBD2 is a possible D gene (6 bases). CDR1 and CDR2 (germline): SQVTM, ANQGSEA. There are 13 residues in the CDR3. V gave up 0 bases and J gave up 4 bases, with 8 bases separating them.

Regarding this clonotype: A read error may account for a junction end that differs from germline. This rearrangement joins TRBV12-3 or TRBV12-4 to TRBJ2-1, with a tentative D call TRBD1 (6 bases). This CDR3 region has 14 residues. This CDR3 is CACSLRGSYNEQFF. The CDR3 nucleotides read TGTGCCTGCAGTCTCAGGGGTTCCTACAATGAGCAGTTCTTC.

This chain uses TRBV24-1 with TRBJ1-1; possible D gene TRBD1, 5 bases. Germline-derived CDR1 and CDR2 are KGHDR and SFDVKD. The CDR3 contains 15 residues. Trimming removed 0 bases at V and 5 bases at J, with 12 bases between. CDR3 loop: CATSDLSSGGTEAFF. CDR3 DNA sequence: TGTGCCACCAGTGATTTGTCTTCGGGGGGGACTGAAGCTTTCTTT.

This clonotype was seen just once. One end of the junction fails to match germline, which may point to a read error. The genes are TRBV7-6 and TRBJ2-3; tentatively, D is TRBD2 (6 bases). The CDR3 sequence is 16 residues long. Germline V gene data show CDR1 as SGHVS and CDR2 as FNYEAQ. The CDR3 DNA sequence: TGTGCCAGCAGCTTGGCGTCGGCTAGCGTCACAGGTACGCAGTATTTT. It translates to CASSLASASVTGTQYF.

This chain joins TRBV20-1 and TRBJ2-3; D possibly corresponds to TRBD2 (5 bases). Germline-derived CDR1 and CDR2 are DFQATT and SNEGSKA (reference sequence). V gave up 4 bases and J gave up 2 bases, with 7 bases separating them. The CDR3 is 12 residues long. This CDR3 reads CSAIGNTDTQYF. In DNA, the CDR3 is TGCAGTGCTATCGGGAACACAGATACGCAGTATTTT.

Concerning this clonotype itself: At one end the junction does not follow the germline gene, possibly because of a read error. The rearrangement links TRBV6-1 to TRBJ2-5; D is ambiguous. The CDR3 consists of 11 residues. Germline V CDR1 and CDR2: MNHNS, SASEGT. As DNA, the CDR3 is TGTGCCAGCAGAAGGGCAGAGACCCGGTACTTC. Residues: CASRRAETRYF.

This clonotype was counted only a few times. The CDR3 spells CASSYGSYFISYNEQFF. As DNA, the CDR3 is TGTGCCAGCAGTTACGGGTCTTATTTTATCTCCTACAATGAGCAGTTCTTC. The chain recombines TRBV12-3 or TRBV12-4 with TRBJ2-1; no clear D. Between the trimmed V and J ends, which lost 4 bases and 0 bases, there was a span of 16 bases. This CDR3 has 17 residues.

The CDR3 loop is CASSLAGLVPNQPQHF. In DNA form, the CDR3 reads TGTGCCAGCAGCTTAGCGGGGTTGGTCCCAAATCAGCCCCAGCATTTT. V and J are TRBV7-2 and TRBJ1-5; D unresolved. Germline CDR1 and CDR2: SGHTA and FQGNSA. The CDR3 covers 16 residues. Trimming shortened V by 0 bases and J by 4 bases, and 13 bases separated the two germline ends.

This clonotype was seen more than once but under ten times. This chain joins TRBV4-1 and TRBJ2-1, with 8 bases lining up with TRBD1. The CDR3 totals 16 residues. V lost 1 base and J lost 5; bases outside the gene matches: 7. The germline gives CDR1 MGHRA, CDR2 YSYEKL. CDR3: CASSQVPGQVDNEQFF. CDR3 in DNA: TGCGCCAGCAGCCAAGTTCCGGGACAGGTCGACAATGAGCAGTTCTTC.

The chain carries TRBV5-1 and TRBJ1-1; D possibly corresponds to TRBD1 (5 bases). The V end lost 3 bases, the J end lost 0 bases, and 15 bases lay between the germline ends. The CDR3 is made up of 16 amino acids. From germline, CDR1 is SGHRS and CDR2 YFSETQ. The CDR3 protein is CASSYLRDPLNTEAFF. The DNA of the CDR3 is TGCGCCAGCAGCTACCTCAGGGATCCCTTGAACACTGAAGCTTTCTTT.

The CDR3 spells CASGGLAGGSSYNEQYF. In nucleotides, the CDR3 is TGTGCCAGCGGCGGACTAGCGGGAGGCAGCTCCTACAATGAGCAGTACTTC. The chain links TRBV11-2 to TRBJ2-1; TRBD2 matches at 14 bases. TRBJ2-7 matches the DNA end more closely, so the J call is doubtful. This CDR3 region has 17 residues. Germline V gene sequence: CDR1 SGHAT, CDR2 FQNNGV.

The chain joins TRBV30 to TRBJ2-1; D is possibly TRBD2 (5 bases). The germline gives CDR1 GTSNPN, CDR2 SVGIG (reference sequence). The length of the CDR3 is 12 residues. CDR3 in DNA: TGTGCGTGCGGGCAGTCCTACAATGAGCAGTTCTTC. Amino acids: CACGQSYNEQFF.

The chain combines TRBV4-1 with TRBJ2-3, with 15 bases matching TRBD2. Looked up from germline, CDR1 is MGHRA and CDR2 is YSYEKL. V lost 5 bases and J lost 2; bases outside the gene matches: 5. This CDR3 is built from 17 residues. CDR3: CASSKGLAGGPTDTQYF. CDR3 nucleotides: TGCGCCAGCAGCAAAGGACTAGCGGGAGGGCCCACAGATACGCAGTATTTT.

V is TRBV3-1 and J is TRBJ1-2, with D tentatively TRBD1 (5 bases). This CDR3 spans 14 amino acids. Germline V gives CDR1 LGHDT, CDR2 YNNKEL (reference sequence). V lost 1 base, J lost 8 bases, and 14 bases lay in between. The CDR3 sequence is CASSQVGGGRGYTF. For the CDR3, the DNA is TGTGCCAGCAGCCAAGTCGGGGGTGGACGCGGCTACACCTTC.

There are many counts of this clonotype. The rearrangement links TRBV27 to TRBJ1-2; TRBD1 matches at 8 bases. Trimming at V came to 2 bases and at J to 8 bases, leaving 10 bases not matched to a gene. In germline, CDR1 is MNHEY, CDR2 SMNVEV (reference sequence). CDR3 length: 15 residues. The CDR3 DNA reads TGTGCCAGCAGTTTAAGGCCAGGGGGCTATAAGGGCTACACCTTC. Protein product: CASSLRPGGYKGYTF.

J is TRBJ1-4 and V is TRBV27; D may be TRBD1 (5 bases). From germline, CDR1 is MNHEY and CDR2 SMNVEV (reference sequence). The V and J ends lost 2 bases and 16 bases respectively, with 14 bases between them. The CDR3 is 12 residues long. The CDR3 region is CASSLRDQITFF. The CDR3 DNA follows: TGTGCCAGCAGTTTAAGGGACCAAATTACGTTTTTT.

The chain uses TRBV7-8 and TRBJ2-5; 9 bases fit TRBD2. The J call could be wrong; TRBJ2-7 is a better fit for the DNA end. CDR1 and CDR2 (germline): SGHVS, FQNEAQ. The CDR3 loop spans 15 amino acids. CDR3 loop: CASSLLAGPAYEQYF. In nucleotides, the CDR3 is TGTGCCAGCAGCTTACTAGCGGGGCCCGCATACGAGCAGTACTTC.